Presented here are 29 T cell receptor beta chains from one specimen sequenced in a study of T cell changes during pregnancy in multiple sclerosis. Clones were sequenced by immunoSEQ multiplex PCR, and TCRdb holds only the in-frame ones, with some missing. The table records about 79,000 clones, approximately 92% of them present only once. The specimen comprised peripheral blood, sampled in the second trimester of pregnancy. The source of these receptors is a female donor in good health, enrolled as a control in a pregnancy study.

The chain combines TRBV5-8 with TRBJ2-2; TRBD1 might be the D (5 bases). CDR1 is SGHTS, CDR2 YDEGEE, per germline. The CDR3 is 15 amino acids. The ends were cut back, 5 bases at V and 0 bases at J, with 11 bases in the middle. The CDR3 bases are TGTGCCAGCAGAGTGGACATTACGAACACCGGGGAGCTGTTTTTT. This gives the protein CASRVDITNTGELFF.

The chain couples TRBV6-5 to TRBJ1-1, with D unresolved. The CDR3 consists of 15 residues. The V end was cut by 5 bases, the J end by 0 bases, with 13 bases between. Germline CDR1 and CDR2: MNHEY and SVGAGI. CDR3 in DNA: TGTGCCAGCAGTCAATGGCAGAACATGAACACTGAAGCTTTCTTT. Protein sequence: CASSQWQNMNTEAFF.

The V gene is TRBV4-2, the J gene TRBJ2-1; TRBD2 agrees at 8 bases. The length of the CDR3 is 14 residues. From germline, CDR1 is LGHNA and CDR2 YNFKEQ. After removal of 4 bases from V and 6 bases from J, the junction contained 5 bases not matched to a gene. CDR3 region: CASSPKGTSNEQFF. The CDR3 nucleotides are TGTGCCAGCAGCCCGAAGGGGACTAGCAATGAGCAGTTCTTC.

This clone occurred a few times. DNA for the CDR3: TGCAGCGTCCAAACTGCGGACAGGGGCCCTGAAGCTTTCTTT. This sequence encodes CSVQTADRGPEAFF. V and J are TRBV29-1 and TRBJ1-1, with 9 positions matching TRBD1. The CDR3 loop spans 14 amino acids. Germline values: CDR1 SQVTM, CDR2 ANQGSEA. Trimming at V came to 6 bases and at J to 6 bases, leaving 11 bases not matched to a gene.

This chain links TRBV7-2 with TRBJ2-7; 8 bases are shared with TRBD1. The CDR3 consists of 13 residues. Unmatched junction bases numbered 6, after V lost 4 bases and J lost 7 bases. Per the germline V gene, CDR1 is SGHTA and CDR2 is FQGNSA. The CDR3 nucleotides are TGTGCCAGCAGCTCACAGGGGGATAGGGAGCAGTACTTC. Translated: CASSSQGDREQYF.

This clone was observed a single time. The rearrangement links TRBV6-5 to TRBJ2-7; D remains ambiguous. The CDR3 has 11 amino acids. CDR1 and CDR2 from the germline V gene are MNHEY and SVGAGI. Trimming took 6 bases from V and 5 from J, leaving 8 bases between them. This chain's CDR3 is CASRRGDEQYF. CDR3 DNA: TGTGCCAGCAGGCGCGGTGACGAGCAGTACTTC.

The chain joins TRBV15 to TRBJ1-2; TRBD1 is a possible D gene (6 bases). The CDR3 is 15 residues long. Trimming took 1 base from V and 2 from J, leaving 11 bases between them. Germline assignment: CDR1 LNHNV and CDR2 YYDKDF (reference sequence). The CDR3 loop reads CATSRARGANYGYTF. Written as DNA, the CDR3 is TGTGCCACCAGCAGAGCTCGGGGGGCCAACTATGGCTACACCTTC. Full variable domain (outside the CDR3, taken from reference TRBV15 and TRBJ1-2): DAMVIQNPRYQVTQFGKPVTLSCSQTLNHNVMYWYQQKSSQAPKLLFHYYDKDFNNEADTPDNFQSRRPNTSFCFLDIRSPGLGDTAMYLCATSRARGANYGYTFGSGTRLTVV.

CDR3 region: CASSIQRTGVGNQPQHF. The DNA for the CDR3 is TGTGCCAGTAGTATTCAGAGAACAGGGGTAGGAAATCAGCCCCAGCATTTT. The chain carries TRBV19 and TRBJ1-5; 7 bases are shared with TRBD1. The CDR3 is 17 residues long. In germline, CDR1 is LNHDA, CDR2 SQIVND (reference sequence). J gave up 4 bases and V 3 bases, and 12 bases lay outside the gene matches.

This chain connects TRBV11-2 to TRBJ1-4; a weak D match, TRBD1 (5 bases). The CDR3 runs 11 residues. The V gene lost 3 bases and the J gene lost 14 bases, with 10 bases spanning the gap. The germline V gene has CDR1 SGHAT and CDR2 FQNNGV. The CDR3 nucleotides are TGTGCCAGCAGCTTTCGGGGGGGGCTGTTTTTT. Its protein is CASSFRGGLFF.

The CDR3 region has the DNA TGTGCCAGCTGGGGGGGCGTTACTAGGACTGAAGCTTTCTTT. Translating gives CASWGGVTRTEAFF. The chain employs TRBV5-4 and TRBJ1-1; maybe TRBD1 (6 bases). The CDR3 covers 14 residues. Trimming cost V 7 bases and J 5 bases, with 18 bases left between them. Germline V gene data show CDR1 as SGHNT and CDR2 as YYREEE (reference sequence).

There are a few counts of this clone. V is TRBV19 and J is TRBJ1-2; D is undetermined. The CDR3 spans 13 residues. V lost 2 bases, J lost 6 bases, and 10 bases lay in between. Germline V gene sequence: CDR1 LNHDA, CDR2 SQIVND (reference sequence). Written as DNA, the CDR3 is TGTGCCAGTAGTATAAAGACAAGTAATGGCTACACCTTC. It yields the protein CASSIKTSNGYTF.

This sequence joins TRBV7-9 and TRBJ2-3; 10 positions agree with TRBD1. CDR1 SEHNR and CDR2 FQNEAQ come from the germline V gene (reference sequence). V trimming: 8 bases; J trimming: 3 bases; junction bases outside the gene matches: 8. The CDR3 runs 15 residues. This chain's CDR3 is CASSLGGQGTDTQYF. The CDR3 DNA is TGTGCCAGCTCACTTGGGGGACAGGGGACAGATACGCAGTATTTT.

The chain couples TRBV15 to TRBJ2-5; possibly TRBD2 for D (6 bases). The CDR3 runs 16 residues. Deletions cut 1 base from V and 2 bases from J, with 14 bases between. Germline-derived CDR1 and CDR2 are LNHNV and YYDKDF (reference sequence). CDR3 protein: CATSRGGAVQQETQYF. CDR3 nucleotides: TGTGCCACCAGCAGAGGCGGGGCCGTGCAACAAGAGACCCAGTACTTC.

The chain combines TRBV27 with TRBJ1-6; 10 bases fit TRBD1. The V segment lost 3 bases and the J segment 9 bases; nucleotides outside the gene matches: 5. Per the germline V gene, CDR1 is MNHEY and CDR2 is SMNVEV (reference sequence). CDR3 length equals 15 residues. CDR3 region: CASSFGQGDSSPLHF. CDR3 in DNA: TGTGCCAGCAGTTTTGGACAGGGGGATAGTTCACCCCTCCACTTT.

The V call is TRBV11-3, the J call TRBJ1-4; the D is unclear. With 1 base removed from V and 0 bases from J, the gap between germline ends came to 6 bases. CDR3 length: 15 amino acids. Per the germline V gene, CDR1 is SGHNT and CDR2 is YENEEA. The CDR3 sequence: CASSLAGTTNEKLFF. The CDR3 DNA follows: TGTGCCAGCAGCTTAGCGGGGACAACTAATGAAAAACTGTTTTTT.

The chain recombines TRBV11-2 with TRBJ2-3; D might be TRBD1 (6 bases). The V and J ends lost 1 base and 0 bases respectively, with 14 bases between them. Germline loops: CDR1 SGHAT, CDR2 FQNNGV. The CDR3 runs 17 residues. CDR3 protein: CASSLGSSGVSTDTQYF. In nucleotides, the CDR3 is TGTGCCAGCAGCTTAGGATCGTCAGGGGTGAGCACAGATACGCAGTATTTT.

This clone was observed once. The genes are TRBV7-3 and TRBJ2-2; 8 bases match TRBD1. With V trimmed by 5 bases and J by 8 bases, 10 bases remained unmatched. CDR3 length: 15 amino acids. CDR1 and CDR2 from the germline V gene are SGHTA and FQGTGA. The CDR3 coding sequence is TGTGCCAGCAGCGTCGACAGGGGCGCGGGAGGGGAGCTGTTTTTT. Amino acids: CASSVDRGAGGELFF.

J is TRBJ1-1 and V is TRBV2; no clear D. Germline V lookup: CDR1 SNHLY, CDR2 FYNNEI. Trimming removed 6 bases at V and 7 bases at J, with 6 bases between. The CDR3 covers 10 residues. Written as DNA, the CDR3 is TGTGCCAGCAGGGCTTATGAAGCTTTCTTT. This encodes CASRAYEAFF.

V is TRBV5-8 and J is TRBJ1-2, with TRBD1 identical over 10 bases. The CDR3 is 13 residues long. Germline V gene lookup returns CDR1 SGHTS and CDR2 YDEGEE. With V trimmed by 3 bases and J by 4 bases, 0 bases remained unmatched. CDR3 sequence (DNA): TGTGCCAGCAGCTGGACAGGGGGCTATGGCTACACCTTC. Amino acid sequence: CASSWTGGYGYTF.

This chain links TRBV4-3 with TRBJ2-7; 8 nucleotides align to TRBD2. This CDR3 contains 14 residues. Trimming at V came to 3 bases and at J to 6 bases, leaving 7 bases not matched to a gene. Germline V gene lookup returns CDR1 LGHNA and CDR2 YSLEER. The CDR3 loop is CASSQPGLEGEQYF. CDR3 coding DNA: TGCGCCAGCAGCCAGCCGGGACTAGAAGGCGAGCAGTACTTC.

V and J are TRBV5-4 and TRBJ1-1; 7 bases agree with TRBD1. This CDR3 is built from 16 residues. CDR1 is SGHNT, CDR2 YYREEE, per germline (reference sequence). V shed 4 bases and J 1 base; nucleotides not matched to a gene: 10. The CDR3 DNA sequence: TGTGCCAGCAGCGCCGACAGGGAACTATGGAACACTGAAGCTTTCTTT. Amino acid sequence: CASSADRELWNTEAFF.

This chain joins TRBV4-3 and TRBJ1-1, with D perhaps TRBD1 (6 bases). With 0 bases removed from V and 0 bases from J, the gap between germline ends came to 8 bases. The CDR3 is 15 amino acids. Germline loops: CDR1 LGHNA, CDR2 YSLEER. As DNA, the CDR3 is TGCGCCAGCAGCCAAGACGCAGGGGTGAACACTGAAGCTTTCTTT. Amino acid sequence: CASSQDAGVNTEAFF.

This rearrangement joins TRBV11-2 to TRBJ1-1; TRBD1 aligns across 9 bases. The V gene's germline CDR1 is SGHAT and CDR2 FQNNGV. This CDR3 spans 15 amino acids. With 6 bases clipped from V and 7 bases from J, the junction kept 12 bases outside the gene matches. The CDR3: CASSFDRGNLGEAFF. CDR3 nucleotides: TGTGCCAGCAGTTTCGACAGGGGGAACTTAGGTGAAGCTTTCTTT.

CDR3 sequence reads: CASGQGQTEAFF. The CDR3 DNA is TGTGCTAGTGGCCAGGGACAGACCGAAGCTTTCTTT. This chain connects TRBV12-5 to TRBJ1-1; TRBD1 aligns across 7 bases. Trimming at V came to 6 bases and at J to 8 bases, leaving 6 bases not matched to a gene. Germline V lookup: CDR1 LGHNT, CDR2 FRNRAP. This CDR3 is 12 amino acids long.

V gene TRBV30 combines with J gene TRBJ1-2, with TRBD1 identical over 10 bases. The germline gives CDR1 GTSNPN, CDR2 SVGIG (reference sequence). The CDR3 is 12 amino acids. V gave up 7 bases and J gave up 6 bases; unmatched junction bases: 5. The CDR3 bases are TGTGCCTCATCGGGACAGGGGAATGGCTACACCTTC. This encodes CASSGQGNGYTF. Variable domain in full (rest from reference TRBV30 and TRBJ1-2): SQTIHQWPATLVQPVGSPLSLECTVEGTSNPNLYWYRQAAGRGLQLLFYSVGIGQISSEVPQNLSASRPQDRQFILSSKKLLLSDSGFYLCASSGQGNGYTFGSGTRLTVV.

The chain uses TRBV5-4 and TRBJ1-1; the D gene is possibly TRBD1 (6 bases). CDR1 is SGHNT and CDR2 is YYREEE in the germline V gene (reference sequence). V shed 4 bases and J shed 1 base, with 14 bases lying between them. This CDR3 region has 15 residues. This chain's CDR3 is CASSRYRDANTEAFF. The DNA for the CDR3 is TGTGCCAGCAGCAGATACAGGGACGCGAACACTGAAGCTTTCTTT.

The chain couples TRBV16 to TRBJ1-2, with TRBD1 matching over 8 bases. Looked up from germline, CDR1 is KGHSY and CDR2 is FQNENV. The V and J ends lost 0 bases and 7 bases, in that order; junction bases with no gene match: 4. The CDR3 spans 14 residues. The CDR3 DNA reads as TGTGCCAGCAGCCAATCGGACAGGGAAGGTGGCTACACCTTC. Residues: CASSQSDREGGYTF.

The rearrangement links TRBV27 to TRBJ1-1; 7 nucleotides agree with TRBD1. CDR3 length: 14 amino acids. Germline V gene sequence: CDR1 MNHEY, CDR2 SMNVEV (reference sequence). The V gene end was trimmed by 5 bases and the J gene end by 0 bases; junction bases not matched to a gene: 3. The CDR3 DNA reads as TGTGCCAGCAGTGCGGGACAGATGAACACTGAAGCTTTCTTT. As protein: CASSAGQMNTEAFF.

The chain recombines TRBV9 with TRBJ1-3; D gene uncertain. Germline loops: CDR1 SGDLS, CDR2 YYNGEE. Deletions cut 4 bases from V and 0 bases from J, with 5 bases between. The CDR3 runs to 13 residues. The CDR3 loop is CASSPSSGNTIYF. The DNA of the CDR3 is TGTGCCAGCAGCCCCAGCTCTGGAAACACCATATATTTT. Combining the CDR3 with reference TRBV9 and TRBJ1-3 gives the whole variable domain DSGVTQTPKHLITATGQRVTLRCSPRSGDLSVYWYQQSLDQGLQFLIQYYNGEERAKGNILERFSAQQFPDLHSELNLSSLELGDSALYFCASSPSSGNTIYFGEGSWLTVV.